This T cell receptor beta chain originates from a study of low-dose radiotherapy and immunotherapy resistance in tumors. The CDR3 is 15 amino acids. V was clipped by 5 bases and J by 1 base, with 13 bases between them. Looked up from germline, CDR1 is SGHTA and CDR2 is FQGTGA. Time point specified: before trial treatment. TRAV- and TRBV-specific primers were used for first-strand cDNA, which covered alpha and beta chains. Using a constant-region primer together with a V-primer adapter, TCRs were subjected to 20 PCR cycles of amplification. TCRdb recomputed calls from the reads with MiXCR, one row per CDR3 protein. This table holds about 82,000 distinct CDR3 sequences, 18% found once.

This receptor was identified in a male donor with prostate cancer. The sample was PBMCs, taken before treatment. The chain combines TRBV7-3 with TRBJ2-3, with D possibly being TRBD1 (5 bases). CDR3 loop: CASSHGQGGTDTQYF. The CDR3 region has the DNA TGTGCCAGCAGCCATGGACAAGGGGGCACAGATACGCAGTATTTT.